This entry lists 23 T cell receptor beta chains sequenced from one sample in a study of control samples from healthy donors and cancer patients. Sequencing used immunoSEQ multiplex PCR; TCRdb keeps in-frame clones, though not all of them. Among about 61,000 clones listed, 90% were seen once. The sample taken for sequencing was PBMCs. The receptors shown here come from a man in his 60s with colorectal cancer.

This chain joins TRBV7-9 and TRBJ1-6, with TRBD1 matching over 9 bases. The CDR3 covers 13 residues. The V gene's germline CDR1 is SEHNR and CDR2 FQNEAQ (reference sequence). V was clipped by 1 base and J by 13 bases; unmatched bases: 2. Here the CDR3 DNA reads TGTGCCAGCAGCTTAGAACAGGGGGCGCCCCTCCACTTT. This codes for CASSLEQGAPLHF.

The chain employs TRBV7-3 and TRBJ2-1; D tentatively fits TRBD1 or TRBD2 (5 bases each). CDR1 and CDR2 from the germline V gene are SGHTA and FQGTGA. With 1 base removed from V and 8 bases from J, the gap between germline ends came to 9 bases. CDR3 length equals 13 residues. CDR3 DNA: TGTGCCAGCAGCTTAAGGGGGATAGATGAGCAGTTCTTC. Translation: CASSLRGIDEQFF.

This chain links TRBV19 with TRBJ2-7; maybe TRBD2 (6 bases). This CDR3 contains 19 residues. Trimming cost V 5 bases and J 0 bases, with 26 bases left between them. Germline values: CDR1 LNHDA, CDR2 SQIVND (reference sequence). In DNA form, the CDR3 reads TGTGCCAGTAGTCCCCGACCCGTTTACAGACAAGCGGGCTCCTACGAGCAGTACTTC. Encoded protein: CASSPRPVYRQAGSYEQYF.

The chain recombines TRBV2 with TRBJ2-1, with 7 nucleotides matching TRBD2. Germline CDR1 SNHLY, CDR2 FYNNEI. Trimming cost V 4 bases and J 3 bases; bases outside gene matches: 3. The CDR3 consists of 14 residues. This chain's CDR3 is CASSASGLYNEQFF. CDR3 coding DNA: TGTGCCAGCAGTGCTAGCGGCCTCTACAATGAGCAGTTCTTC.

This clone was picked up one time. This chain connects TRBV12-5 to TRBJ1-5; D is ambiguous. Trimming took 1 base from V and 2 from J, leaving 9 bases between them. Germline loops: CDR1 LGHNT, CDR2 FRNRAP. The CDR3 extends over 15 amino acids. CDR3 bases: TGTGCTAGTGGTTTGGGGGGTCTCGGCAATCAGCCCCAGCATTTT. This translates into CASGLGGLGNQPQHF.

This rearrangement joins TRBV27 to TRBJ1-1; D ambiguous. Trimming removed 5 bases from V and 5 bases from J, with 12 bases in between. This CDR3 is 13 amino acids long. The germline V gene encodes CDR1 MNHEY and CDR2 SMNVEV (reference sequence). The CDR3 DNA is TGTGCCAGCAGTCCATCCGACGGTACTGAAGCTTTCTTT. As protein: CASSPSDGTEAFF.

The chain couples TRBV14 to TRBJ2-7; D is undetermined. The germline V and J ends were trimmed by 0 bases and 0 bases, with 6 bases remaining between them. The germline gives CDR1 SGHDN, CDR2 FVKESK. There are 14 residues in the CDR3. The CDR3, as DNA: TGTGCCAGCAGCCAAGAGAAGGGCTCCTACGAGCAGTACTTC. Amino acid sequence: CASSQEKGSYEQYF.

The V call is TRBV29-1, the J call TRBJ2-5, with D possibly being TRBD2 (5 bases). V lost 3 bases and J 7 bases, leaving 15 bases between the germline ends. The CDR3 runs 13 residues. From germline, CDR1 is SQVTM and CDR2 ANQGSEA. This CDR3 is CSVDPPGRGTQYF. In DNA form, the CDR3 reads TGCAGCGTTGATCCTCCGGGCCGGGGGACCCAGTACTTC.

This chain connects TRBV3-1 (or the pseudogene TRBV3-2) to TRBJ2-3, with D perhaps matching TRBD2 (6 bases). The CDR3 loop spans 17 amino acids. In germline, CDR1 is LGHDT, CDR2 YNNKEL (reference sequence). V shed 0 bases and J shed 1 base, with 14 bases lying between them. The CDR3 DNA sequence: TGTGCCAGCAGCCAAGACGGGGGAGCGACGGGCACAGATACGCAGTATTTT. This sequence encodes CASSQDGGATGTDTQYF.

The gene calls are TRBV12-2 and TRBJ2-5; TRBD2, the table's D call, lacks a check against the DNA. TRBV12-2 is reported as a pseudogene. The CDR3 is 17 amino acids. The CDR3: CASRLEGAGGQQETQYF. The CDR3 DNA is TGTGCAAGTCGCTTAGAAGGGGCGGGGGGTCAACAAGAGACCCAGTACTTC.

V gene TRBV3-1 (or the pseudogene TRBV3-2) combines with J gene TRBJ1-2; D not resolved. The germline CDR1 and CDR2 sequences are LGHDT and YNNKEL (reference sequence). The length of the CDR3 is 11 residues. Trimming removed 8 bases from V and 1 base from J, with 5 bases in between. This chain's CDR3 is CASSDNYGYTF. The CDR3 nucleotides are TGTGCCAGCTCGGATAACTATGGCTACACCTTC.

V is TRBV5-5 and J is TRBJ2-1, with D unclear. The CDR3 covers 13 residues. Germline V gene sequence: CDR1 SGHKS, CDR2 YYEKEE (reference sequence). V was cut by 0 bases and J by 6 bases, with 7 bases left in between. CDR3 amino acids: CASSLEVSNEQFF. The CDR3 coding sequence is TGTGCCAGCAGCTTGGAGGTGAGCAATGAGCAGTTCTTC.

This sequence joins TRBV7-8 and TRBJ1-6, with TRBD1 matching 10 bases. CDR3 size: 15 residues. Germline assignment: CDR1 SGHVS and CDR2 FQNEAQ. Germline trimming cut 5 bases from V and 7 bases from J; bases unmatched to any gene: 5. The chain's CDR3 is CASSQDRGGNSPLHF. The CDR3 DNA follows: TGTGCCAGCAGCCAGGACAGGGGGGGAAATTCACCCCTCCACTTT.

The chain joins TRBV6-4 to TRBJ2-3, with TRBD2 matching over 7 bases. The germline CDR1 and CDR2 sequences are MRHNA and SNTAGT. The CDR3 is made up of 15 amino acids. V gave up 6 bases and J gave up 2 bases; unmatched junction bases: 8. CDR3 nucleotide sequence: TGTGCCAGCAGCGCAGCGGGGAGCTCCACAGATACGCAGTATTTT. Its translation: CASSAAGSSTDTQYF.

The genes are TRBV4-3 and TRBJ1-3, with 7 bases fitting TRBD1. Germline V gene lookup returns CDR1 LGHNA and CDR2 YSLEER. V dropped 0 bases and J dropped 0; count of bases not matched to a gene: 8. The CDR3 is 18 amino acids. CDR3 protein: CASSQEPGQPFSGNTIYF. CDR3 DNA: TGCGCCAGCAGCCAAGAGCCGGGACAGCCATTCTCTGGAAACACCATATATTTT.

The chain carries TRBV7-9 and TRBJ2-5; D call uncertain. The germline V and J ends were trimmed by 5 bases and 5 bases, with 12 bases remaining between them. The CDR3 spans 13 residues. The germline gives CDR1 SEHNR, CDR2 FQNEAQ (reference sequence). CDR3: CASSMARAETQYF. The CDR3 nucleotides read TGTGCCAGCAGCATGGCCCGGGCGGAGACCCAGTACTTC.

This chain connects TRBV29-1 to TRBJ1-2, with D perhaps matching TRBD1 (6 bases). Germline assignment: CDR1 SQVTM and CDR2 ANQGSEA. CDR3 length equals 14 residues. With 1 base removed from V and 4 bases from J, the gap between germline ends came to 13 bases. CDR3 nucleotide sequence: TGCAGCGTTGAAGTATGGCAGGGGACCTATGGCTACACCTTC. Residues: CSVEVWQGTYGYTF. The full variable domain, rest sourced from reference TRBV29-1 and TRBJ1-2, is SAVISQKPSRDICQRGTSLTIQCQVDSQVTMMFWYRQQPGQSLTLIATANQGSEATYESGFVIDKFPISRPNLTFSTLTVSNMSPEDSSIYLCSVEVWQGTYGYTFGSGTRLTVV.

This chain joins TRBV29-1 and TRBJ1-4; 8 nucleotides agree with TRBD1. CDR3 length: 13 amino acids. V dropped 6 bases and J dropped 9; count of bases not matched to a gene: 9. Germline assignment: CDR1 SQVTM and CDR2 ANQGSEA. The chain's CDR3 is CSVLQGDSQKLFF. The CDR3 nucleotides read TGCAGCGTCTTACAGGGGGACAGCCAAAAACTGTTTTTT.

The chain combines TRBV27 with TRBJ1-5; TRBD1 aligns across 7 bases. The CDR3 is 14 residues long. CDR1 and CDR2 from the germline V gene are MNHEY and SMNVEV (reference sequence). V was pared by 5 bases and J by 5 bases, with 6 bases of the junction left unmatched. The CDR3 here is CASSAKTGYQPQHF. The DNA for the CDR3 is TGTGCCAGCAGTGCCAAGACAGGGTATCAGCCCCAGCATTTT.

The chain combines TRBV5-4 with TRBJ2-3, with D perhaps matching TRBD1 (5 bases). CDR1 is SGHNT, CDR2 YYREEE, per germline (reference sequence). The CDR3 has 13 amino acids. V was clipped by 1 base and J by 8 bases, with 11 bases between them. The CDR3: CASSLRLQGTQYF. CDR3 nucleotides: TGTGCCAGCAGCTTGAGGCTCCAGGGTACGCAGTATTTT.

In this sample, this clone turned up once. V gene TRBV4-1 combines with J gene TRBJ1-5, with 7 bases aligning to TRBD1. There are 18 residues in the CDR3. V lost 1 base, J lost 0 bases, and 9 bases stayed unmatched. Germline V gene sequence: CDR1 MGHRA, CDR2 YSYEKL. Here the CDR3 reads CASSQAPDRAYSNQPQHF. CDR3 coding DNA: TGCGCCAGCAGCCAAGCTCCAGACAGGGCTTATAGCAATCAGCCCCAGCATTTT.

The V and J genes are TRBV28 and TRBJ2-2; the D is unclear. Germline V CDR1 and CDR2: MDHEN, SYDVKM. CDR3 length equals 17 residues. Trimming removed 7 bases from V and 1 base from J, with 19 bases in between. CDR3 nucleotide sequence: TGTGCCAGCACCTTCTTGCGGACGGCGCAGAACACCGGGGAGCTGTTTTTT. As protein: CASTFLRTAQNTGELFF.

The chain carries TRBV12-5 and TRBJ1-6, with TRBD1 matching over 9 bases. The germline CDR1 and CDR2 sequences are LGHNT and FRNRAP. V shed 4 bases, J shed 7 bases, and the junction held 2 bases outside the gene matches. The CDR3 runs 14 residues. The CDR3 loop is CASGSGTGNSPLHF. The DNA for the CDR3 is TGTGCTAGTGGTTCCGGGACAGGGAATTCACCCCTCCACTTT.